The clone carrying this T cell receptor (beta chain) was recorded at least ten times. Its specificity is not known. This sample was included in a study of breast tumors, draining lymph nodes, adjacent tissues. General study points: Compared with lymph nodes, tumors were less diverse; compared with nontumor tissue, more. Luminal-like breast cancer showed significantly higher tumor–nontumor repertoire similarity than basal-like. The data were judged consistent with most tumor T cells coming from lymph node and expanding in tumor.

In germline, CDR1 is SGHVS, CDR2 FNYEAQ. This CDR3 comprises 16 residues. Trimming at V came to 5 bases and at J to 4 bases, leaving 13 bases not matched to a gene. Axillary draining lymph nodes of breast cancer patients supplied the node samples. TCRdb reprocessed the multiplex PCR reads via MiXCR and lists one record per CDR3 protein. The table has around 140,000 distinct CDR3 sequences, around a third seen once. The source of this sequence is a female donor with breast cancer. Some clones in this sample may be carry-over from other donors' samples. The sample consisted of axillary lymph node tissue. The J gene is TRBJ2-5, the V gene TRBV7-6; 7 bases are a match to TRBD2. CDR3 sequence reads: CASSLTVSREAETQYF. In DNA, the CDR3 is TGTGCCAGCAGCCTGACAGTCTCTCGGGAGGCAGAGACCCAGTACTTC.